The next 14 T cell receptor beta chains were all read from a single sample in a study of cytomegalovirus exposure and HLA in healthy donors. The PCR employed 60 Vbeta primers together with 13 Jbeta primers. The assay was immunoSEQ multiplex PCR, and TCRdb's table has in-frame clones only and misses some. The sample has about 110,000 clones; about 12% are singletons. The specimen sequenced was PBMCs. These receptors came from a man aged 35 to 55 in good health and CMV-seropositive.

This chain uses TRBV18 with TRBJ2-2, with D hard to call. The CDR3 is 15 amino acids. Per the germline V gene, CDR1 is KGHSH and CDR2 is LQKENI. Trimming left V 3 bases short and J 1 base short, with 9 bases between. The CDR3 nucleotides are TGTGCCAGCTCACCCCAACAGCTGAACACCGGGGAGCTGTTTTTT. Amino acid sequence: CASSPQQLNTGELFF.

This clone appeared a few times. The chain is built from TRBV28 and TRBJ2-7; D remains ambiguous. The CDR3 runs 17 residues. From germline, CDR1 is MDHEN and CDR2 SYDVKM. V was shortened by 4 bases and J by 0 bases, with 19 bases between the two germline ends. CDR3 sequence reads: CASSSTGFSEISYEQYF. Written as DNA, the CDR3 is TGTGCCAGCAGTTCGACCGGCTTCTCGGAGATCTCCTACGAGCAGTACTTC.

The rearrangement links TRBV7-3 to TRBJ2-2, with D maybe TRBD2 (6 bases). CDR1 and CDR2 from the germline V gene are SGHTA and FQGTGA. The ends were cut back, 5 bases at V and 5 bases at J, with 12 bases in the middle. This CDR3 is built from 14 residues. The CDR3 nucleotides read TGTGCCAGCAGCCCGGGACTTACTACCGGGGAGCTGTTTTTT. It encodes CASSPGLTTGELFF. Filled out from reference TRBV7-3 and TRBJ2-2, the complete variable domain reads GAGVSQTPSNKVTEKGKYVELRCDPISGHTALYWYRQSLGQGPEFLIYFQGTGAADDSGLPNDRFFAVRPEGSVSTLKIQRTERGDSAVYLCASSPGLTTGELFFGEGSRLTVL.

This clone was recorded a few times. The chain is built from TRBV19 and TRBJ1-1; 9 bases match TRBD1. The CDR3 spans 14 residues. The V gene end was trimmed by 5 bases and the J gene end by 8 bases; junction bases not matched to a gene: 9. Germline CDR1 and CDR2: LNHDA and SQIVND (reference sequence). DNA for the CDR3: TGTGCCAGTAGTGTCATGGACAGGGGACCCGAAGCTTTCTTT. It translates to CASSVMDRGPEAFF.

This clone was seen more than once but under ten times. V and J are TRBV30 and TRBJ2-7, with TRBD2 identical over 8 bases. CDR1 GTSNPN and CDR2 SVGIG come from the germline V gene (reference sequence). After removal of 1 base from V and 4 bases from J, the junction contained 9 bases not matched to a gene. The CDR3 extends over 15 amino acids. The CDR3 sequence: CAWSEGTRGGYEQYF. CDR3 in DNA: TGTGCCTGGAGTGAAGGGACTAGGGGCGGGTACGAGCAGTACTTC.

As for this clone: One junction end does not reproduce the germline sequence, and a read error may be involved. The chain is built from TRBV4-1 and TRBJ2-3; a weak D match, TRBD1 (5 bases). In germline, CDR1 is MGHRA, CDR2 YSYEKL. This CDR3 region has 18 residues. CDR3 bases: TGCGCCAGCAGCCAAGGGACACTACTCTTTCGATTTGCAGATAAGCAGTATTTT. Translating it yields CASSQGTLLFRFADKQYF.

The chain links TRBV7-2 to TRBJ2-3; perhaps TRBD2 as D (6 bases). V was trimmed by 5 bases and J by 11 bases, leaving 14 bases between them. Germline V CDR1 and CDR2: SGHTA, FQGNSA. The CDR3 is made up of 12 amino acids. The CDR3 DNA reads as TGTGCCAGCAGCCCATATTCGGGACTGCAGTATTTT. Residues: CASSPYSGLQYF.

This clone was seen more than once but under ten times. The chain uses TRBV2 and TRBJ2-1, with TRBD1 identical over 10 bases. The CDR3 covers 14 residues. The germline gives CDR1 SNHLY, CDR2 FYNNEI. The junction had 7 bases not matched to a gene; V was cut back by 5 bases and J by 9 bases. The CDR3 nucleotides read TGTGCCAGCAGTACCCGGGACAGGGGTGGTGAGCAGTTCTTC. Translated: CASSTRDRGGEQFF.

The chain employs TRBV18 and TRBJ2-1; 11 bases line up with TRBD1. With 2 bases clipped from V and 8 bases from J, the junction kept 2 bases outside the gene matches. There are 14 residues in the CDR3. The V gene's germline CDR1 is KGHSH and CDR2 LQKENI. The CDR3 nucleotides are TGTGCCAGCTCACCAGGGACAGGGGGTGATGAGCAGTTCTTC. It translates to CASSPGTGGDEQFF.

The chain recombines TRBV2 with TRBJ1-5, with TRBD1 identical over 7 bases. The germline CDR1 and CDR2 sequences are SNHLY and FYNNEI. The CDR3 covers 13 residues. Trimming at V came to 6 bases and at J to 5 bases, leaving 4 bases not matched to a gene. The DNA of the CDR3 is TGTGCCAGCAGAGCGACAGGGTATCAGCCCCAGCATTTT. As protein: CASRATGYQPQHF.

This clone was observed a handful of times. CDR3 residues: CASSLGGTRGEQYF. The CDR3 coding sequence is TGCGCCAGCAGCTTGGGTGGGACTAGGGGCGAGCAGTACTTC. V gene TRBV5-1 combines with J gene TRBJ2-7; 8 bases match TRBD2. The CDR3 runs to 14 residues. V was pared by 0 bases and J by 6 bases, with 5 bases of the junction left unmatched. Germline V gene sequence: CDR1 SGHRS, CDR2 YFSETQ.

This clone was observed a few times. The chain couples TRBV4-3 to TRBJ1-2; no reliable D call. Between the trimmed V and J ends, which lost 1 base and 3 bases, there was a span of 12 bases. This CDR3 comprises 15 residues. Germline V CDR1 and CDR2: LGHNA, YSLEER. The CDR3 is CASSQVLSNYYGYTF. The CDR3 DNA sequence: TGCGCCAGCAGCCAAGTATTATCAAACTACTATGGCTACACCTTC.

This clone was picked up a small number of times. The J gene is TRBJ2-2, the V gene TRBV7-9; a weak D match, TRBD2 (6 bases). CDR1 and CDR2 (germline): SEHNR, FQNEAQ (reference sequence). The CDR3 consists of 14 residues. The germline V and J ends were trimmed by 5 bases and 5 bases, with 12 bases remaining between them. The CDR3 protein is CASSTLGGTGELFF. CDR3 DNA: TGTGCCAGCAGCACCTTGGGAGGTACCGGGGAGCTGTTTTTT. Together with reference TRBV7-9 and TRBJ2-2, the CDR3 gives the full variable domain: DTGVSQNPRHKITKRGQNVTFRCDPISEHNRLYWYRQTLGQGPEFLTYFQNEAQLEKSRLLSDRFSAERPKGSFSTLEIQRTEQGDSAMYLCASSTLGGTGELFFGEGSRLTVL.

The V and J genes are TRBV18 and TRBJ2-7; perhaps TRBD1 as D (5 bases). CDR3 size: 15 residues. V lost 6 bases to trimming and J lost 1 base, with 16 bases between them. From germline, CDR1 is KGHSH and CDR2 LQKENI. CDR3 protein: CASSPTARLSYEQYF. The CDR3 bases are TGTGCCAGCTCCCCGACAGCCCGTTTATCCTACGAGCAGTACTTC.